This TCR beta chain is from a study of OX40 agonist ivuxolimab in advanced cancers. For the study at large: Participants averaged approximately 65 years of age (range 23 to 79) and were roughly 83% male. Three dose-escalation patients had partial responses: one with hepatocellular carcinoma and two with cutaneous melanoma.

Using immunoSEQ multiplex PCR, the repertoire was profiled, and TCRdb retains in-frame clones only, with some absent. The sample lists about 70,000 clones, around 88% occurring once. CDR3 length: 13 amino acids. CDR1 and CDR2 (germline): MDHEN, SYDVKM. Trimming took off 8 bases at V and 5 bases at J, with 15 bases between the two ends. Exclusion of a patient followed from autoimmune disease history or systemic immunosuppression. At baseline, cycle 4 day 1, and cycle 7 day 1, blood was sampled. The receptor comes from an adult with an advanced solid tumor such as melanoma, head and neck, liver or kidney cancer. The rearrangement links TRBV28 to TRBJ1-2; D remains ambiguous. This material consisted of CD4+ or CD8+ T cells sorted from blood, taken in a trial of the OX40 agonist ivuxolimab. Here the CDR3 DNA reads TGTGCCAGCCGTAACACTGTCGGTTATGGCTACACCTTC. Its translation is CASRNTVGYGYTF.